One sample yielded the 11 T cell receptor beta chains listed below, sequenced in a study of blood T cells in healthy people across ages. Together with a sample-barcoded 5' primer, a J-beta primer mix was included in a second PCR lasting about 7 to 11 cycles. From the 5' RACE reads, TCRdb called clonotypes with MiXCR, one entry per CDR3 protein. This table holds hundreds of thousands of distinct CDR3 sequences, around 21% found once. Sample: blood. These receptors came from an older man in good health.

The chain carries TRBV14 and TRBJ2-7; possibly TRBD1 for D (6 bases). Trimming left V 4 bases short and J 0 bases short, with 10 bases between. Germline CDR1 SGHDN, CDR2 FVKESK. CDR3 size: 14 residues. The CDR3 coding sequence is TGTGCCAGCAGCCTGGACAGCGTCTCCTACGAGCAGTACTTC. Amino acid sequence: CASSLDSVSYEQYF. Full variable domain (remainder filled in from reference TRBV14 and TRBJ2-7): EAGVTQFPSHSVIEKGQTVTLRCDPISGHDNLYWYRRVMGKEIKFLLHFVKESKQDESGMPNNRFLAERTGGTYSTLKVQPAELEDSGVYFCASSLDSVSYEQYFGPGTRLTVT.

This clonotype was observed a few times. The V and J genes are TRBV20-1 and TRBJ2-4; maybe TRBD1 (6 bases). Germline V gene lookup returns CDR1 DFQATT and CDR2 SNEGSKA (reference sequence). This CDR3 comprises 15 residues. Trimming pared 1 base from V and 0 bases from J, leaving 10 bases between. The CDR3 here is CSARATGLAKNIQYF. In nucleotides, the CDR3 is TGCAGTGCTAGAGCGACAGGACTAGCCAAAAACATTCAGTACTTC.

Concerning this clonotype: An end of the junction differs from the germline gene, which may be a read error. J is TRBJ1-4 and V is TRBV9; no firm D call. This CDR3 has 15 amino acids. Germline CDR1 SGDLS, CDR2 YYNGEE. The CDR3 spells CAGSVNSGPTEKLFF. CDR3 DNA: TGTGCCGGCAGCGTAAACTCCGGGCCCACTGAAAAACTGTTTTTT. The variable domain in full, with the rest retrieved from reference TRBV9 and TRBJ1-4, is DSGVTQTPKHLITATGQRVTLRCSPRSGDLSVYWYQQSLDQGLQFLIQYYNGEERAKGNILERFSAQQFPDLHSELNLSSLELGDSALYFCAGSVNSGPTEKLFFGSGTQLSVL.

This clonotype was seen a few times. The V call is TRBV6-5, the J call TRBJ2-4, with D uncertain. The V end was cut by 8 bases, the J end by 2 bases, with 16 bases between. This CDR3 is built from 15 residues. The germline gives CDR1 MNHEY, CDR2 SVGAGI. CDR3 in amino acids: CASGRGRPSKNIQYF. CDR3 nucleotide sequence: TGTGCCAGCGGGCGTGGCCGTCCCTCCAAAAACATTCAGTACTTC.

The table lists this clonotype with many counts. CDR3 residues: CASSFRTSGSPDTQYF. CDR3 DNA sequence: TGTGCCAGCAGCTTCCGGACTAGCGGGAGCCCAGATACGCAGTATTTT. The chain is built from TRBV7-2 and TRBJ2-3, with TRBD2 matching 13 bases. Germline-derived CDR1 and CDR2 are SGHTA and FQGNSA. This CDR3 contains 16 residues. J gave up 4 bases and V 3 bases, and 4 bases lay outside the gene matches.

V usage is TRBV9 and J usage is TRBJ2-5; TRBD2 agrees at 7 bases. The CDR3 sequence is 14 residues long. CDR1 and CDR2 (germline): SGDLS, YYNGEE. Unmatched junction bases numbered 3, after V lost 0 bases and J lost 4 bases. The DNA for the CDR3 is TGTGCCAGCAGCGTAGGGAAGCGGGGAGAGACCCAGTACTTC. It translates to CASSVGKRGETQYF.

The V call is TRBV2, the J call TRBJ1-2, with 9 bases matching TRBD1. CDR1 and CDR2 (germline): SNHLY, FYNNEI. The CDR3 length is 13 residues. V trimming: 6 bases; J trimming: 8 bases; junction bases outside the gene matches: 7. In DNA, the CDR3 is TGTGCCAGCAGATCGACAGGGGGATACGGCTACACCTTC. Protein: CASRSTGGYGYTF. The variable domain in full, completed from reference TRBV2 and TRBJ1-2, reads EPEVTQTPSHQVTQMGQEVILRCVPISNHLYFYWYRQILGQKVEFLVSFYNNEISEKSEIFDDQFSVERPDGSNFTLKIRSTKLEDSAMYFCASRSTGGYGYTFGSGTRLTVV.

As for this clonotype: A read error may produce the germline difference seen at one junction end. The rearrangement links TRBV15 to TRBJ2-5; D is ambiguous. Germline CDR1 reads LNHNV; CDR2 reads YYDKDF (reference sequence). The CDR3 is 13 amino acids. The CDR3 region is CATGRSDTETQYF. The CDR3 nucleotides are TGTGCCACCGGCAGAAGCGACACGGAGACCCAGTACTTC.

This sequence joins TRBV25-1 and TRBJ2-2; D ambiguous. In germline, CDR1 is MGHDK, CDR2 SYGVNS. This CDR3 spans 14 amino acids. V lost 5 bases, J lost 4 bases, and 11 bases lay in between. DNA of the CDR3: TGTGCCAGCAGTTTGTTGGAGCGCACCGGGGAGCTGTTTTTT. This encodes CASSLLERTGELFF.

The chain has TRBV7-3 and TRBJ2-5; 12 bases line up with TRBD2. The DNA matches TRBJ2-1 better at its end, which makes the J call doubtful. Germline lookup yields CDR1 SGHTA and CDR2 FQGTGA. This CDR3 contains 16 residues. The CDR3 here is CASSLRLAGDRNEQFF. The CDR3 nucleotides are TGTGCCAGCAGCTTAAGACTAGCGGGAGATAGGAATGAGCAGTTCTTC.

This clonotype was found a few times. The CDR3 DNA is TGTGCCAGCAGTTTCGGGGACAGAGGGAACACTGAAGCTTTCTTT. It translates to CASSFGDRGNTEAFF. The gene calls are TRBV28 and TRBJ1-1; 7 bases match TRBD1. CDR1 is MDHEN, CDR2 SYDVKM, per germline. CDR3 length: 15 amino acids. With 3 bases clipped from V and 1 base from J, the junction kept 5 bases outside the gene matches.